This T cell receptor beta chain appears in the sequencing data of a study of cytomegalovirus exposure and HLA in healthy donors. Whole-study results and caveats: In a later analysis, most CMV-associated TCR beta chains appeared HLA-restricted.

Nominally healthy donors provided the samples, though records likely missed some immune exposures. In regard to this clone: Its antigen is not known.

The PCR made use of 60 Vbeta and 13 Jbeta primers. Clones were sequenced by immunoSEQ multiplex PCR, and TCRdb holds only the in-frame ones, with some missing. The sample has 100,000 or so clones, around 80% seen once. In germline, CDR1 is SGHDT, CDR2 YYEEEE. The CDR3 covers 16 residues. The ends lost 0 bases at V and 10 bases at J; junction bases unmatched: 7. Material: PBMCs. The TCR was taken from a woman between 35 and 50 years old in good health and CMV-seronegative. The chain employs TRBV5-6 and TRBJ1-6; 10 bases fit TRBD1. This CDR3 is CASSLGDRGVGSPLHF. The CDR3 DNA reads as TGTGCCAGCAGCTTGGGGGACAGGGGTGTTGGGTCACCCCTCCACTTT.